This TCR beta chain was documented in a study of blood T cell repertoires in COVID-19 (dated by TCRdb to 2020 to 2021). Study-level background: Collaborator samples came from the United States, Italy and Spain and covered acute and convalescent phases of COVID-19. The prospective study material was composed of cDNA or gDNA derived from T cells, B-cell-depleted T cells, or PBMCs. The dataset comprised deeply sampled blood TCRbeta repertoires from subjects exposed to, actively infected with, or recovered from COVID-19. A freely available public database, intended as a resource for researchers studying the immune response to SARS-CoV-2, is where the repertoires were released. The samples were drawn from the first 160 participants of the ongoing ImmuneRACE study and from roughly 1,300 subjects provided by 6 global collaborators. Sample metadata almost always included a de-identified subject ID, COVID-19 status, age in years and sex. HLA class I and class II types, where available, came from metadata supplied by the sample provider rather than from assay-based typing. The paper as a whole reports these results and caveats: How much clinical and demographic metadata was included differed by source and by participant, and the metadata was provided uncurated.

Concerning this clone itself: Its antigen is still unknown. No base quality information exists; no much larger clone differs at one position.

The germline V gene (reference sequence) supplies CDR1 GTSNPN and CDR2 SVGIG. Trimming costs V 3 bases and J 0 bases, and their ends lie 8 bases apart. Measured from the cysteine to the phenylalanine, the CDR3 is 13 residues long. The sequence is cut down to CDR3 DNA, 39 bases in frame from base 1. The immunoSEQ Assay, a bias-controlled multiplex PCR, was used to amplify TCRbeta CDR3 regions from genomic DNA. The source study handled its data this way. Nucleated cell counts per sample were estimated from amplification of reference gene primers within the assay. To quantify the absolute abundance of each unique TCRbeta CDR3 rearrangement, sequence reads were collapsed and filtered. For each sample, productive Simpson clonality was calculated as the square root of Simpson's diversity index across productive rearrangements. Here the immuneACCESS table is served through TCRdb, limited to in-frame sequences with V and J called. Missing clones are a known gap in these copies; in checked studies unresolved V genes cover under half, and the rest lacks a known reason. The DNA gave D and trimming, while V, J and clone size come from that table. Present in this sample are about 200,000 clones, roughly 80% of which were seen just once. The ten most abundant clones make up around 5.8% of the sample.

The collaborating institutions used their own protocols to collect whole blood in K2EDTA tubes. For TCRbeta analysis, collaborators shipped samples in one of three forms: frozen whole blood, isolated PBMCs, or DNA extracted from either of those sample types. This receptor was identified in a woman between 70 and 85 years old with acute or convalescent COVID-19. Material: peripheral blood. The chain uses TRBV30 and TRBJ1-1; the D gene lacks a confident call. This receptor carries the CDR3 CAWSPNMNTEAFF. The base sequence is TGTGCCTGGAGCCCGAACATGAACACTGAAGCTTTCTTT. Reference TRBV30 and TRBJ1-1 genes cover what lies past the CDR3, so the full variable domain is SQTIHQWPATLVQPVGSPLSLECTVEGTSNPNLYWYRQAAGRGLQLLFYSVGIGQISSEVPQNLSASRPQDRQFILSSKKLLLSDSGFYLCAWSPNMNTEAFFGQGTRLTVV.